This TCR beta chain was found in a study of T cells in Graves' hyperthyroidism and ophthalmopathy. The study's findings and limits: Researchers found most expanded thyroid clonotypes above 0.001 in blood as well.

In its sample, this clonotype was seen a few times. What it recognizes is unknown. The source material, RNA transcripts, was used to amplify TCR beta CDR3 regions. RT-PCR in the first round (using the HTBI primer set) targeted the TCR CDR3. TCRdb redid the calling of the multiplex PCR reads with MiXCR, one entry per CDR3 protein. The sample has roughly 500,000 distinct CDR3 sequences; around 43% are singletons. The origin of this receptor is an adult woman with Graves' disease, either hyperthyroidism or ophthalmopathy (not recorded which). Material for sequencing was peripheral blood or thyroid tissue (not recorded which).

The CDR3 region is CASSQEGQGGVFF. The DNA for the CDR3 is TGTGCCAGCAGCCAAGAGGGCCAGGGGGGTGTTTTCTTT. The chain couples TRBV3-1 to TRBJ1-1, with 7 bases lining up with TRBD1. V lost 0 bases to trimming and J lost 13 bases; unmatched junction nucleotides: 8. Per germline, CDR1 LGHDT and CDR2 YNNKEL (reference sequence). CDR3 size: 13 residues.